The source of this T cell receptor beta chain is a study of T cells in Graves' hyperthyroidism and ophthalmopathy. About this clonotype: Its antigen is undetermined.

Study conclusions and caveats: Within blood appeared most thyroid clonotypes that had expanded above 0.001.

Researchers amplified the TCR beta CDR3 regions from RNA transcripts. First-round RT-PCR of the TCR CDR3 relied on the HTBI primer set. TCRdb called the multiplex PCR reads again in MiXCR, with one record for every CDR3 protein. The table has hundreds of thousands of distinct CDR3 sequences, less than 20% seen once. The CDR3 totals 13 residues. Germline values: CDR1 MDHEN, CDR2 SYDVKM. V was trimmed by 2 bases and J by 3 bases, leaving 8 bases between them. The clonotype was recovered from a young woman with Graves' hyperthyroidism that later progressed to Graves' ophthalmopathy. The gene calls are TRBV28 and TRBJ2-7; D is unresolved. The sequenced sample was blood. CDR3 protein: CASSLRSIYEQYF. CDR3 sequence (DNA): TGTGCCAGCAGTTTAAGGTCGATCTACGAGCAGTACTTC.